This T cell receptor (beta chain) was captured in a study of shared clonotypes between healthy human individuals. A CD45RA+ naive subset and a CD45RA-negative memory subset were split from CD4+ cells. TCRdb's table, derived via immunoSEQ multiplex PCR, lists solely in-frame clones and lacks some. Of hundreds of thousands of clones listed, about 74% are singletons. The source of this sequence is a woman aged 25 to 39 in good health. The specimen sequenced was memory CD4+ T cells sorted from blood. Indicated subset: CD45RA-negative fraction.

The CDR3 here is CAWINRVGSGANVLTF. The CDR3 DNA follows: TGTGCCTGGATCAACAGGGTTGGATCTGGGGCCAACGTCCTGACTTTC. The chain uses TRBV30 and TRBJ2-6; weak D call: TRBD1 (6 bases). The length of the CDR3 is 16 residues. Germline lookup yields CDR1 GTSNPN and CDR2 SVGIG (reference sequence). Trimming shortened V by 4 bases and J by 1 base, and 14 bases separated the two germline ends.